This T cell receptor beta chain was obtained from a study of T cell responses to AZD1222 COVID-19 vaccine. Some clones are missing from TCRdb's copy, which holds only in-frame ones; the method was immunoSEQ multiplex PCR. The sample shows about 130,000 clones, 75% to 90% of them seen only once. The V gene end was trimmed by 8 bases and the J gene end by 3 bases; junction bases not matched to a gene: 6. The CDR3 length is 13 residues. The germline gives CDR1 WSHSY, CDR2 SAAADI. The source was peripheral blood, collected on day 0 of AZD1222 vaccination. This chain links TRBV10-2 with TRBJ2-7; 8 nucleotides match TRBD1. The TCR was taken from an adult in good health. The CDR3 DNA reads TGCGCCAGCGGGGGACAGGTAGGCTACGAGCAGTACTTC. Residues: CASGGQVGYEQYF.